This T cell receptor beta chain was sequenced during a study of blood T cell repertoires in COVID-19. Overall study context: Whether acute or convalescent, the COVID-19 samples came from the United States, Italy and Spain. From T cells, B-cell-depleted T cells, or PBMCs came the material, which was cDNA or gDNA.

About this clone itself: This CDR3 is also generated by other DNA sequences in the sample.

Trimming shortened V by 2 bases and J by 4 bases, and 8 bases separated the two germline ends. The CDR3 length is 13 residues. Original methodology: Amplification with reference gene primers provided the estimates of nucleated cell counts. Repertoires were generated with immunoSEQ multiplex PCR, while TCRdb's copy carries only in-frame clones and drops some. The V and J calls and clone size were taken over from that table, and D and trimming were inferred from the DNA. The sample includes 200,000 to 300,000 clones, roughly nine tenths seen only once; the top ten take 7.2%. V usage is TRBV12-3 or TRBV12-4 and J usage is TRBJ1-2, with D maybe TRBD1 (5 bases). Sequencing was done on a sample of peripheral blood. This TCR was sampled from a man in his sixties who had recovered from COVID-19. The CDR3 nucleotides read TGTGCCAGCAGTTTACAGGGAGGCTATGGCTACACCTTC. Its protein product is CASSLQGGYGYTF.